This TCR beta chain was identified during a study of T cell clonotyping in hematopoietic cell transplantation. Repertoires were generated with immunoSEQ multiplex PCR, while TCRdb's copy carries only in-frame clones and drops some. The sample contains roughly 40,000 clones, 85% of which appear only once. Looked up from germline, CDR1 is MNHNY and CDR2 is SVGAGI (reference sequence). The CDR3 has 13 amino acids. V gave up 2 bases and J gave up 4 bases, with 7 bases separating them. There are a few counts of this clone. Time point in this sample: recipient sample about 28 days before transplant, after cytoreduction.

The chain couples TRBV6-6 to TRBJ2-3; no firm D call. The TCR comes from a man in his 60s with acute myeloid leukemia. Some clones in this sample may be carry-over from other donors' samples. The sample in question was peripheral blood mononuclear cells, obtained before stem cell transplant. CDR3 bases: TGTGCCAGCAGTTACGATCAGGCAGATACGCAGTATTTT. It translates to CASSYDQADTQYF.